These T cell receptor beta chains were read from a single sample in a study of radiotherapy plus CTLA-4 blockade in lung cancer. Some clones are missing from TCRdb's copy, which holds only in-frame ones; the method was immunoSEQ multiplex PCR. The sample lists about 88,000 clones; less than 80% were seen once. The specimen was peripheral blood, collected from a patient treated with radiotherapy plus ipilimumab. These receptors were taken from a human donor with non-small cell lung cancer that progressed on radiotherapy plus ipilimumab. Each CDR3 is given with its conserved first and last residue. The D gene is left open where the match is weak. Where a row states a size, it is once, few, many or the class of an expanded clone; other rows omit it.

J	size	D	V	DNA	CDR3
TRBJ2-1	.	.	TRBV18	TGTGCCAGCTCACCGATAGACAGCTACAATGAGCAGTTCTTC	CASSPIDSYNEQFF
TRBJ2-3	few	.	TRBV7-9	TGTGCCAGCAGCTTAGGAGGCTTTGATACGCAGTATTTT	CASSLGGFDTQYF
TRBJ2-7	few	TRBD2	TRBV18	TGTGCCAGCTCACCACAGGCGGGAGCTGGGGAGCAGTACTTC	CASSPQAGAGEQYF
TRBJ2-7	.	.	TRBV28	TGTGCCAGCAACGGGGAAAGTTCCTACGAGCAGTACTTC	CASNGESSYEQYF
TRBJ2-5	few	TRBD1	TRBV28	TGTGCCAGCAGTAGAGGACAGGGCCCGCTGGGGACCCAGTACTTC	CASSRGQGPLGTQYF
TRBJ2-3	.	.	TRBV27	TGTGCCAGCAGTCCCCGACTAGATACGCAGTATTTT	CASSPRLDTQYF
TRBJ2-1	.	TRBD1	TRBV7-9	TGTGCCAGCAGCTTAACTGGGACAGGGGGTTGGGATGAGCAGTTCTTC	CASSLTGTGGWDEQFF
TRBJ2-1	few	.	TRBV2	TGTGCCAGCAGTGAGAGGGGACTGAACAATGAGCAGTTCTTC	CASSERGLNNEQFF
TRBJ1-5	.	.	TRBV2	TGTGCCAGCAGTGGGATAGGTCCCGGGCAGCCCCAGCATTTT	CASSGIGPGQPQHF
TRBJ2-3	.	.	TRBV7-2	TGTGCCAGCAGCCCAATTGGACTGAGCACAGATACGCAGTATTTT	CASSPIGLSTDTQYF
TRBJ2-2	.	.	TRBV9	TGTGCCAGCAGCGTAGATCCGGCAGGGAGGTTCAGGACCGGGGAGCTGTTTTTT	CASSVDPAGRFRTGELFF
TRBJ2-1	few	TRBD2	TRBV2	TGTGCCAGCACCGGGACTAGCCATAGCTCCTACAATGAGCAGTTCTTC	CASTGTSHSSYNEQFF
TRBJ1-6	once	.	TRBV5-4	TGTGCCAGCAGCTCGGGCCCGGACAGTAATTCACCCCTCCACTTT	CASSSGPDSNSPLHF
TRBJ2-3	once	.	TRBV7-9	TGTGCCAGCAGCCCTAAAGGGATCACAGATACGCAGTATTTT	CASSPKGITDTQYF
TRBJ1-5	.	.	TRBV7-9	TGTGCCAGCAGCGCCGAGGGCGGACAGCCCCAGCATTTT	CASSAEGGQPQHF
TRBJ1-5	.	.	TRBV19	TGTGCCACCTCCGGCAGGGTCAATCAGCCCCAGCATTTT	CATSGRVNQPQHF
TRBJ2-1	.	TRBD2	TRBV4-1	TGCGCCAGCAGCCAAACGGCGTTAGCGGGGGGCTTCTCCTACAATGAGCAGTTCTTC	CASSQTALAGGFSYNEQFF
TRBJ2-1	.	.	TRBV6-6	TGTGCCAGCAGTTACATGCGGCCCTGGGGTGAGCAGTTCTTC	CASSYMRPWGEQFF
TRBJ1-5	.	.	TRBV7-9	TGTGCCAGCAGCCAAGGGGGTTATCAGCCCCAGCATTTT	CASSQGGYQPQHF
TRBJ1-2	.	.	TRBV5-4	TGTGCCAGCAGCTTTATAGGGGACGGCTATGGCTACACCTTC	CASSFIGDGYGYTF
TRBJ1-6	.	.	TRBV6-5	TGTGCCAGCAGTTACTCGGGAGGAGATAATTCACCCCTCCACTTT	CASSYSGGDNSPLHF
TRBJ1-4	few	TRBD1	TRBV2	TGTGCCAGCAGTGGGACAGGGTCTGTGGATGAAAAACTGTTTTTT	CASSGTGSVDEKLFF
TRBJ2-2	.	.	TRBV19	TGTGCCAGTAGTGTATCGGGACCAGACACCGGGGAGCTGTTTTTT	CASSVSGPDTGELFF